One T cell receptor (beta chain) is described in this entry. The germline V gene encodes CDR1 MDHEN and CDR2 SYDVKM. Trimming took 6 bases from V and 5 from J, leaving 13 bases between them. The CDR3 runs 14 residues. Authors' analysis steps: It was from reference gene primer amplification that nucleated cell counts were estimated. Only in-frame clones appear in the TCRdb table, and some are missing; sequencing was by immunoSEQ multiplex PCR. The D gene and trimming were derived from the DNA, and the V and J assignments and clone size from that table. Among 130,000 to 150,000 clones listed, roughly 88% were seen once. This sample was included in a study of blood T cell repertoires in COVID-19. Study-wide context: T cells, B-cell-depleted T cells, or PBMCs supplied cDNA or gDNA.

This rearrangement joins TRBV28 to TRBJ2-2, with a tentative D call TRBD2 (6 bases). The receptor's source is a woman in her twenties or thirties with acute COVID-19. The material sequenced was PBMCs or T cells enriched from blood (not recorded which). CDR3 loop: CASRGSGSTGELFF. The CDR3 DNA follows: TGTGCCAGCAGGGGTAGCGGAAGTACCGGGGAGCTGTTTTTT.